The T cell receptor beta chain described here comes from a study of long-term antiretroviral therapy in people with HIV. As for this clone: Its antigen remains unknown.

Each specimen consisted of about 0.85-10 million cryopreserved PBMC prior to extraction of DNA. Version v3.0 of the immunoSEQ assay was performed at survey level. Produced via immunoSEQ multiplex PCR; TCRdb's table is partial and in-frame only. The data show roughly 12,000 clones, 60% to 85% seen once. V shed 5 bases and J 1 base; nucleotides not matched to a gene: 6. CDR1 is MNHEY, CDR2 SMNVEV, per germline (reference sequence). There are 15 residues in the CDR3. Study-level points and caveats: Dominance of pre-ART expanded clones persisted, fluctuating and often declining after ART.

The sequence derives from a woman between 40 and 50 years old with HIV. The material sequenced was unsorted PBMCs, taken 0.8 years before starting antiretroviral therapy. This chain uses TRBV27 with TRBJ2-7; 9 nucleotides line up with TRBD1. The CDR3 region is CASSRAGTGSYEQYF. The CDR3 DNA reads as TGTGCCAGCAGTCGCGCCGGGACAGGGTCCTACGAGCAGTACTTC.